This TCR beta chain was retrieved from a study of blood T cell repertoires in COVID-19. Assay used: immunoSEQ multiplex PCR; TCRdb lists only in-frame clones, some missing. This sample carries about 200,000 clones, 70% to 85% of them seen once, and the ten largest clones take about 6.9%. The CDR3 extends over 15 amino acids. The germline V gene encodes CDR1 LGHNA and CDR2 YSLEER. With 0 bases removed from V and 2 bases from J, the gap between germline ends came to 10 bases. The V call is TRBV4-3, the J call TRBJ1-1; D gene unclear. Sequenced material: peripheral blood. The receptor was isolated from a human donor with acute or convalescent COVID-19. The donor label of this sample is uncertain. The CDR3 coding sequence is TGCGCCAGCAGCCAAGAGGCGGGTTTCAACACTGAAGCTTTCTTT. Its translation is CASSQEAGFNTEAFF.